This T cell receptor beta chain was documented in a study of T cell repertoires in cytomegalovirus infection. Study-level background: Public TCR beta signature analysis indicated the presence of both CMV infection and matching HLA type. Study results and limitations: Totalled public TCR beta family frequency picked out people who carried CMV plus the relevant HLA.

TCRdb analysed the reads with MiXCR anew, one entry per CDR3 protein. The table includes more than 250,000 distinct CDR3 sequences, roughly 13% detected once. Germline V gene sequence: CDR1 LNHNV, CDR2 YYDKDF (reference sequence). V lost 0 bases and J lost 5, with 10 bases in between. There are 15 residues in the CDR3. This clonotype has a handful of counts. What it binds is unknown. The specimen sequenced was PBMCs. This TCR derives from a human donor in good health (CMV status not recorded). Some clones in this sample may be carry-over from other donors' samples. The chain joins TRBV15 to TRBJ2-2; D ambiguous. CDR3 in DNA: TGTGCCACCAGCAGAGATGGAGAGGATACCGGGGAGCTGTTTTTT. As protein: CATSRDGEDTGELFF.